One and the same sample provided the 32 T cell receptor beta chains below, sequenced in a study of human T cells and chemical hapten exposure (dated by TCRdb to the early 2020s). The library came from RACE. The sample was run on a NextSeq 500. The public reads were reanalyzed by TCRdb: fastp trimming at Q25, MiXCR alignment, in-frame beta chains only. Identical CDR3 protein sequences are pooled into one entry, listed with their most common genes and DNA. Counted in this sample were 95,000 to 100,000 distinct CDR3 sequences; about an eighth of them appeared once. Together, the top ten hold approximately 2.1% of the sample. The time point label here, explained by the study, means: patch test 1, 2 weeks after DPC sensitization. What this sample's treatment or condition label stands for: therapeutic diphenylcyclopropenone sensitization with weekly scalp DPC. The sample in question was whole blood, obtained in connection with sensitization to the hapten diphenylcyclopropenone (DPC). Receptors originate from a woman in her 40s with alopecia areata. Some clones in this sample may be carry-over from other donors' samples.

The chain carries TRBV29-1 and TRBJ1-1; D gene uncertain. V shed 5 bases and J shed 0 bases, with 10 bases lying between them. The CDR3 is 13 residues long. CDR1 SQVTM and CDR2 ANQGSEA come from the germline V gene. This chain's CDR3 is CSVTINMNTEAFF. In nucleotides, the CDR3 is TGCAGCGTTACCATAAACATGAACACTGAAGCTTTCTTT.

Comments on this clonotype: A junction end diverges from the germline sequence, so it may reflect a read error. The J gene is TRBJ1-4, the V gene TRBV4-2; D may be TRBD1 (5 bases). CDR3 length equals 17 residues. Germline V gene sequence: CDR1 LGHNA, CDR2 YNFKEQ. The CDR3 sequence: CASGQEGALATNEKLFF. The CDR3 DNA is TGTGCCAGCGGCCAAGAAGGGGCCCTCGCAACTAATGAAAAACTGTTTTTT.

The CDR3 DNA sequence: TGTGCCAGCAGCCAAGGCAGCGGAGGAAACTACGAGCAGTACTTC. Protein: CASSQGSGGNYEQYF. The genes are TRBV3-1 and TRBJ2-7; D is perhaps TRBD2 (5 bases). The CDR3 sequence is 15 residues long. Germline values: CDR1 LGHDT, CDR2 YNNKEL (reference sequence). Trimming removed 1 base from V and 3 bases from J, with 13 bases in between.

V is TRBV20-1 and J is TRBJ2-1; 8 bases are shared with TRBD2. Trimming cost V 4 bases and J 9 bases; bases outside gene matches: 8. Germline lookup yields CDR1 DFQATT and CDR2 SNEGSKA (reference sequence). The length of the CDR3 is 13 residues. The CDR3 region has the DNA TGCAGTGCTACACTAGCGGCGGATGGTGAGCAGTTCTTC. Its translation: CSATLAADGEQFF.

At least ten counts were recorded for this clonotype. The CDR3 region has the DNA TGTGCTAGTGGTTTAAGTTCTGGCACAGATACGCAGTATTTT. Translating it yields CASGLSSGTDTQYF. The V gene is TRBV12-5, the J gene TRBJ2-3; no reliable D call. Trimming stripped 3 bases from V and 1 base from J, with 8 bases between. This CDR3 comprises 14 residues. CDR1 and CDR2 from the germline V gene are LGHNT and FRNRAP.

The chain employs TRBV7-2 and TRBJ2-2; D is unresolved. V was pared by 0 bases and J by 0 bases, with 2 bases between. CDR3 length: 14 residues. The germline CDR1 and CDR2 sequences are SGHTA and FQGNSA. The CDR3 DNA sequence: TGTGCCAGCAGCTTAGCAGCGAACACCGGGGAGCTGTTTTTT. Translating gives CASSLAANTGELFF. Complete variable domain (other parts from reference TRBV7-2 and TRBJ2-2): GAGVSQSPSNKVTEKGKDVELRCDPISGHTALYWYRQSLGQGLEFLIYFQGNSAPDKSGLPSDRFSAERTGGSVSTLTIQRTQQEDSAVYLCASSLAANTGELFFGEGSRLTVL.

The V call is TRBV28, the J call TRBJ1-4; 11 nucleotides line up with TRBD1. The CDR3 runs to 13 residues. CDR1 is MDHEN and CDR2 is SYDVKM in the germline V gene. Trimming at V came to 5 bases and at J to 8 bases, leaving 1 base not matched to a gene. The CDR3 is CASSRDRGEKLFF. In DNA, the CDR3 is TGTGCCAGCAGTCGGGACAGGGGGGAAAAACTGTTTTTT.

V gene TRBV19 combines with J gene TRBJ2-1, with 11 nucleotides matching TRBD2. Germline V lookup: CDR1 LNHDA, CDR2 SQIVND (reference sequence). The CDR3 has 15 amino acids. Trimming removed 6 bases from V and 6 bases from J; junction bases left unmatched: 7. CDR3: CASRTGTSGGNEQFF. The DNA for the CDR3 is TGTGCCAGTAGAACCGGGACTAGCGGAGGCAATGAGCAGTTCTTC.

This chain connects TRBV6-5 to TRBJ1-4; D gene ambiguous. Trimming pared 0 bases from V and 0 bases from J, leaving 5 bases between. Germline V gene sequence: CDR1 MNHEY, CDR2 SVGAGI. The CDR3 consists of 15 residues. CDR3 residues: CASSYSSATNEKLFF. CDR3 DNA sequence: TGTGCCAGCAGTTACTCATCGGCAACTAATGAAAAACTGTTTTTT.

This chain links TRBV28 with TRBJ1-1; tentative D call: TRBD1 (5 bases). V lost 5 bases to trimming and J lost 0 bases, with 16 bases between them. The CDR3 has 16 amino acids. Germline V gene lookup returns CDR1 MDHEN and CDR2 SYDVKM. This chain's CDR3 is CASSPILRGLNTEAFF. The CDR3 DNA reads TGTGCCAGCAGTCCCATTTTAAGGGGCTTGAACACTGAAGCTTTCTTT.

In its sample, this clonotype was seen many times. The V call is TRBV9, the J call TRBJ1-3; the D gene is possibly TRBD1 (5 bases). V lost 2 bases and J 5 bases, leaving 14 bases between the germline ends. The germline V gene encodes CDR1 SGDLS and CDR2 YYNGEE. The length of the CDR3 is 15 residues. CDR3 protein: CASSVSTAQRNTIYF. Written as DNA, the CDR3 is TGTGCCAGCAGCGTCTCGACAGCACAGAGAAACACCATATATTTT.

This chain joins TRBV7-2 and TRBJ2-7; D is perhaps TRBD2 (5 bases). This CDR3 contains 13 residues. Germline lookup yields CDR1 SGHTA and CDR2 FQGNSA. V was pared by 5 bases and J by 0 bases, with 8 bases between. The CDR3 coding sequence is TGTGCCAGCAGCCCGACTAACTCCTACGAGCAGTACTTC. It encodes CASSPTNSYEQYF.

The table lists this clonotype with a few counts. The chain couples TRBV6-2 or TRBV6-3 to TRBJ2-1; D not resolved. V lost 5 bases and J 3 bases, leaving 5 bases between the germline ends. Germline CDR1 reads MNHEY; CDR2 reads SVGEGT. The CDR3 contains 12 residues. The CDR3 here is CASSRNYNEQFF. The DNA of the CDR3 is TGTGCCAGCAGTAGAAACTACAATGAGCAGTTCTTC.

The rearrangement links TRBV6-1 to TRBJ1-1; possibly TRBD1 for D (5 bases). The CDR3 is 15 amino acids. V was shortened by 3 bases and J by 0 bases, with 11 bases between the two germline ends. Germline V gene data show CDR1 as MNHNS and CDR2 as SASEGT. The CDR3 loop is CASSEGRGMNTEAFF. For the CDR3, the DNA is TGTGCCAGCAGTGAGGGGCGAGGGATGAACACTGAAGCTTTCTTT.

In this sample, this clonotype turned up many times. This chain connects TRBV7-9 to TRBJ2-5, with 8 bases lining up with TRBD2. CDR3 length: 14 residues. After removal of 2 bases from V and 2 bases from J, the junction contained 1 base not matched to a gene. Germline V gives CDR1 SEHNR, CDR2 FQNEAQ (reference sequence). CDR3 sequence (DNA): TGTGCCAGCAGCTTACTAGCGGGTCAAGAGACCCAGTACTTC. Its protein is CASSLLAGQETQYF.

This clonotype was picked up a small number of times. The chain has TRBV27 and TRBJ1-3; weak D call: TRBD1 (5 bases). The germline V and J ends were trimmed by 5 bases and 4 bases, with 12 bases remaining between them. There are 14 residues in the CDR3. The V gene's germline CDR1 is MNHEY and CDR2 SMNVEV (reference sequence). In DNA, the CDR3 is TGTGCCAGCAGTCGGGACTCTTACGGAAACACCATATATTTT. Its protein is CASSRDSYGNTIYF.

This clonotype was counted many times. The chain joins TRBV7-2 to TRBJ1-2, with TRBD1 matching 11 bases. The germline gives CDR1 SGHTA, CDR2 FQGNSA. The V and J ends lost 5 bases and 4 bases, in that order; junction bases with no gene match: 12. The CDR3 sequence is 17 residues long. The CDR3 sequence is CASSPTGTGGIIYGYTF. The CDR3 DNA follows: TGTGCCAGCAGCCCCACCGGGACAGGGGGTATAATCTATGGCTACACCTTC.

The genes are TRBV10-3 and TRBJ1-3; D call uncertain. CDR3 size: 11 residues. Looked up from germline, CDR1 is ENHRY and CDR2 is SYGVKD. The ends were cut back, 7 bases at V and 3 bases at J, with 4 bases in the middle. As DNA, the CDR3 is TGTGCCATCACAGGTGGAAACACCATATATTTT. It translates to CAITGGNTIYF.

The rearrangement links TRBV9 to TRBJ2-1, with 9 bases matching TRBD2. The CDR3 consists of 13 residues. Germline assignment: CDR1 SGDLS and CDR2 YYNGEE. V lost 2 bases to trimming and J lost 14 bases; unmatched junction nucleotides: 8. The chain's CDR3 is CASSVGLAGEEFF. The CDR3 DNA reads as TGTGCCAGCAGCGTGGGTTTAGCGGGAGAGGAGTTCTTC.

This clonotype was counted between two and nine times. The chain is built from TRBV6-5 and TRBJ2-7; TRBD1 agrees at 12 bases. CDR1 MNHEY and CDR2 SVGAGI come from the germline V gene. This CDR3 comprises 15 residues. V gave up 5 bases and J gave up 7 bases; unmatched junction bases: 9. CDR3 in DNA: TGTGCCAGCAGTCGCCCCGGGACAGGGGGCGGGGAGCAGTACTTC. Its protein is CASSRPGTGGGEQYF.

This clonotype was found many times. V gene TRBV7-2 combines with J gene TRBJ2-7; 11 nucleotides agree with TRBD2. Germline CDR1 reads SGHTA; CDR2 reads FQGNSA. The CDR3 spans 14 residues. The junction had 0 bases not matched to a gene; V was cut back by 1 base and J by 4 bases. The CDR3 nucleotides are TGTGCCAGCAGCTTAGTAGCGGGAGGGTACGAGCAGTACTTC. Translation gives CASSLVAGGYEQYF. Filled out from reference TRBV7-2 and TRBJ2-7, the complete variable domain reads GAGVSQSPSNKVTEKGKDVELRCDPISGHTALYWYRQSLGQGLEFLIYFQGNSAPDKSGLPSDRFSAERTGGSVSTLTIQRTQQEDSAVYLCASSLVAGGYEQYFGPGTRLTVT.

This clonotype was counted a few times. V usage is TRBV19 and J usage is TRBJ2-1; maybe TRBD2 (6 bases). The CDR3 consists of 13 residues. V was shortened by 3 bases and J by 9 bases, with 12 bases between the two germline ends. Germline lookup yields CDR1 LNHDA and CDR2 SQIVND (reference sequence). The CDR3 sequence: CASSIYGGAEQFF. CDR3 in DNA: TGTGCCAGTAGTATTTACGGGGGTGCTGAGCAGTTCTTC.

This clonotype was observed a few times. The chain links TRBV28 to TRBJ2-4; 7 bases map to TRBD1. Losses at the gene ends were 11 bases for V and 1 base for J; bases not matched to a gene: 8. Germline V gene data show CDR1 as MDHEN and CDR2 as SYDVKM. This CDR3 is built from 14 residues. The CDR3 reads CAEGQGVAKNIQYF. The CDR3 DNA reads TGTGCCGAGGGGCAGGGGGTTGCCAAAAACATTCAGTACTTC.

J is TRBJ2-1 and V is TRBV7-6; possibly TRBD1 for D (5 bases). The CDR3 consists of 18 residues. Germline-derived CDR1 and CDR2 are SGHVS and FNYEAQ. The ends were cut back, 3 bases at V and 5 bases at J, with 23 bases in the middle. CDR3 residues: CASSFNALFVGAHNEQFF. The CDR3, as DNA: TGTGCCAGCAGCTTTAACGCTCTATTCGTAGGGGCCCACAATGAGCAGTTCTTC.

The genes are TRBV5-6 and TRBJ1-6; no clear D. The V and J ends lost 0 bases and 6 bases respectively, with 13 bases between them. In germline, CDR1 is SGHDT, CDR2 YYEEEE. This CDR3 has 16 residues. CDR3 region: CASSLVGGRANSPLHF. The CDR3 nucleotides read TGTGCCAGCAGCTTGGTCGGCGGCCGGGCTAATTCACCCCTCCACTTT.

This clonotype was counted a few times. This rearrangement joins TRBV30 to TRBJ2-1; the match to TRBD2 covers 12 bases. The germline V gene has CDR1 GTSNPN and CDR2 SVGIG (reference sequence). After removal of 4 bases from V and 7 bases from J, the junction contained 14 bases not matched to a gene. This CDR3 is 17 amino acids long. Here the CDR3 reads CAWTPLLLAGGANEQFF. The CDR3 nucleotides read TGTGCCTGGACCCCTCTCTTACTAGCGGGAGGAGCGAATGAGCAGTTCTTC. The full variable domain, completed using reference TRBV30 and TRBJ2-1, is SQTIHQWPATLVQPVGSPLSLECTVEGTSNPNLYWYRQAAGRGLQLLFYSVGIGQISSEVPQNLSASRPQDRQFILSSKKLLLSDSGFYLCAWTPLLLAGGANEQFFGPGTRLTVL.

Only a few counts were recorded for this clonotype. This rearrangement joins TRBV7-3 to TRBJ2-2; D is unresolved. Looked up from germline, CDR1 is SGHTA and CDR2 is FQGTGA. The CDR3 consists of 16 residues. With 3 bases removed from V and 1 base from J, the gap between germline ends came to 12 bases. The CDR3 DNA follows: TGTGCCAGCAGCTTGAGCGCGGACCGGAACACCGGGGAGCTGTTTTTT. Protein sequence: CASSLSADRNTGELFF.

There are many counts of this clonotype. The gene calls are TRBV27 and TRBJ2-7, with 8 bases lining up with TRBD2. With V trimmed by 5 bases and J by 7 bases, 10 bases remained unmatched. There are 14 residues in the CDR3. CDR1 is MNHEY, CDR2 SMNVEV, per germline (reference sequence). The CDR3 protein is CASSKGLVVGEQYF. CDR3 nucleotide sequence: TGTGCCAGCAGTAAGGGACTAGTGGTTGGGGAGCAGTACTTC.

The chain combines TRBV28 with TRBJ1-1, with 7 bases identical to TRBD1. The CDR3 totals 12 residues. CDR1 is MDHEN, CDR2 SYDVKM, per germline. V lost 5 bases, J lost 12 bases, and 9 bases stayed unmatched. The CDR3 region is CASSLRRGPPFF. CDR3 DNA: TGTGCCAGCAGTCTACGAAGGGGGCCGCCTTTCTTT.

For this clonotype: A much larger clone differs from this one at a single base, so this may be a read error. The chain couples TRBV20-1 to TRBJ2-3, with D perhaps TRBD2 (5 bases). The germline CDR1 and CDR2 sequences are DFQATT and SNEGSKA (reference sequence). This CDR3 contains 14 residues. V lost 3 bases to trimming and J lost 8 bases, with 18 bases between them. In DNA, the CDR3 is TGCAGTGCTAGTGAGGTAGCGATGGCTAGTACGCAGTATTTT. This encodes CSASEVAMASTQYF.

V is TRBV20-1 and J is TRBJ2-7, with 13 bases identical to TRBD2. Germline CDR1 and CDR2: DFQATT and SNEGSKA (reference sequence). Trimming took 2 bases from V and 0 from J; bases not matched to a gene: 13. This CDR3 spans 19 amino acids. The CDR3 sequence: CSARRSWTSGSLSSYEQYF. CDR3 coding DNA: TGCAGTGCTAGACGGTCATGGACTAGCGGGAGTCTAAGCTCCTACGAGCAGTACTTC.

This clonotype has just a few counts. The chain combines TRBV5-6 with TRBJ2-7, with no clear D. Germline values: CDR1 SGHDT, CDR2 YYEEEE. The CDR3 is made up of 14 amino acids. The ends were cut back, 4 bases at V and 2 bases at J, with 13 bases in the middle. CDR3 amino acids: CASSQDVYAYEQYF. As DNA, the CDR3 is TGTGCCAGCAGCCAGGACGTATATGCCTACGAGCAGTACTTC.